The subject of this entry is one T cell receptor (beta chain). Some clones are missing from TCRdb's copy, which holds only in-frame ones; the method was immunoSEQ multiplex PCR. This sample has 85,000 to 90,000 clones; under 90% occur once, and the top ten carry about 15%. These data belong to a study of PD-L1 blockade in urothelial cancer. About the research overall: Atezolizumab (1,200 mg intravenously every 3 weeks) began in about 2014 for patients. Median blood clonality was around 0.086, with tens of thousands of unique TCRs.

Regarding time point: pretreatment peripheral blood. Sampling of each patient yielded between 1 and 8 specimens, collected pretreatment and on-treatment. The CDR3 has 13 residues. The V end lost 0 bases, the J end lost 0 bases, and 5 bases lay between the germline ends. Germline assignment: CDR1 GTSNPN and CDR2 SVGIG (reference sequence). The starting material was PBMCs, obtained around atezolizumab (anti-PD-L1) treatment. This sequence originates from a man in his sixties with urothelial cancer. The rearrangement links TRBV30 to TRBJ1-1; no clear D. The CDR3 nucleotides read TGTGCCTGGAGTGTAACAGTGAACACTGAAGCTTTCTTT. Protein sequence: CAWSVTVNTEAFF.